This paragraph covers one T cell receptor (beta chain) sequence. Germline V gene data show CDR1 as ENHRY and CDR2 as SYGVKD. There are 13 residues in the CDR3. Trimming left V 7 bases short and J 1 base short, with 10 bases between. Genomic DNA in an amount of around 1.8 micrograms was extracted from cryopreserved PBMCs and used for the preparation of TCR beta libraries. This sample is drawn from a study of cytotoxic CD8 clonotypes in ibrutinib-treated CLL. Study in general: Researchers reported about a dozen relapsed/refractory and under 16 treatment-naive patients, 17 to 18 of them IGHV unmutated. On average, each sample had roughly 230,000 productive templates and almost 95,000 productive rearrangements.

Targeted sequencing depth ranged from 1 in 200,000 to 1 in 1 million T cells. Sequencing used immunoSEQ multiplex PCR; TCRdb keeps in-frame clones, though not all of them. The sample comprises around 310,000 clones, just under 80% of which are singletons, and 5.5% to 8% rests with the top ten. This clonotype originated in a human donor with chronic lymphocytic leukemia. This sequence joins TRBV10-3 and TRBJ1-2, with D hard to call. Sequenced here: PBMCs, sampled before ibrutinib treatment. The CDR3 DNA reads as TGTGCCATCATAGAAGACAATAACTATGGCTACACCTTC. It specifies CAIIEDNNYGYTF.